The sequence of this TCR beta chain was determined in a study of blood T cell repertoires in COVID-19. Study at large: Samples of COVID-19 (acute and convalescent) were obtained from the United States, Italy and Spain. The cDNA or gDNA used as material had been derived from T cells, B-cell-depleted T cells, or PBMCs.

In the original processing: It was from reference gene primer amplification that nucleated cell counts were estimated. TCRdb keeps only in-frame clones here, not all; method: immunoSEQ multiplex PCR. That table is the source of V, J and clone size, and D and trimming were worked out from the DNA. This sample has some 200,000 clones; around 86% occur once, and the top ten carry 3% to 4%. The table lists this clone with a count of one. Germline V lookup: CDR1 MDHEN, CDR2 SYDVKM. The CDR3 is 15 amino acids. V lost 2 bases, J lost 2 bases, and 1 base stayed unmatched. The gene calls are TRBV28 and TRBJ1-5, with 9 bases aligning to TRBD1. The TCR comes from a man aged 70-80 years with acute or convalescent COVID-19. Sample: peripheral blood. Here the CDR3 reads CASSLRTGGNQPQHF. CDR3 nucleotide sequence: TGTGCCAGCAGTTTAAGGACAGGGGGCAATCAGCCCCAGCATTTT. The full variable domain, with the rest looked up from reference TRBV28 and TRBJ1-5, is DVKVTQSSRYLVKRTGEKVFLECVQDMDHENMFWYRQDPGLGLRLIYFSYDVKMKEKGDIPEGYSVSREKKERFSLILESASTNQTSMYLCASSLRTGGNQPQHFGDGTRLSIL.